The 29 T cell receptor beta chains reported below all come from one sample, sequenced in a study of blood T cell repertoires in COVID-19. Libraries were prepared by immunoSEQ multiplex PCR; TCRdb keeps only in-frame clonotypes and omits some of them. The sample gives about 200,000 clones, roughly nine tenths of which show up once; around 8% is in the top ten. Source material: PBMCs or T cells enriched from blood (not recorded which). All receptors come from a woman between 18 and 30 years old who had recovered from COVID-19.

The table lists this clone with a count of one. The chain recombines TRBV19 with TRBJ2-1; TRBD1 matches 8 bases. The germline V gene has CDR1 LNHDA and CDR2 SQIVND (reference sequence). V lost 5 bases, J lost 0 bases, and 15 bases stayed unmatched. The CDR3 length is 19 residues. The CDR3 DNA follows: TGTGCCAGTAGTCCCAGAGGACAGGGAGCAATAAACTCCTACAATGAGCAGTTCTTC. The encoded protein is CASSPRGQGAINSYNEQFF.

This chain uses TRBV7-9 with TRBJ1-1; no reliable D call. CDR1 and CDR2 from the germline V gene are SEHNR and FQNEAQ (reference sequence). The CDR3 is 14 amino acids. Deletions cut 7 bases from V and 1 base from J, with 13 bases between. The CDR3 DNA sequence: TGTGCCAGCATCCGATCTACGGGGAACACTGAAGCTTTCTTT. It codes for CASIRSTGNTEAFF.

The chain employs TRBV5-1 and TRBJ1-1, with D possibly TRBD1 on 6 matching bases. Per germline, CDR1 SGHRS and CDR2 YFSETQ. V lost 0 bases to trimming and J lost 1 base, with 10 bases between them. The CDR3 loop spans 15 amino acids. The CDR3 DNA is TGCGCCAGCAGCTTGGCCGGACAGCGGAACACTGAAGCTTTCTTT. It specifies CASSLAGQRNTEAFF.

The chain couples TRBV3-1 (or the pseudogene TRBV3-2) to TRBJ2-1; TRBD2 aligns across 8 bases. The CDR3 totals 16 residues. CDR1 LGHDT and CDR2 YNNKEL come from the germline V gene (reference sequence). V lost 1 base, J lost 6 bases, and 8 bases stayed unmatched. The CDR3 region is CASSQGARGGSNEQFF. CDR3 DNA: TGTGCCAGCAGCCAAGGAGCCCGGGGGGGCTCCAATGAGCAGTTCTTC.

The genes are TRBV3-1 (or the pseudogene TRBV3-2) and TRBJ2-5; D perhaps matches TRBD2 (5 bases). Trimming removed 6 bases at V and 5 bases at J, with 10 bases between. Looked up from germline, CDR1 is LGHDT and CDR2 is YNNKEL (reference sequence). CDR3 length equals 12 residues. This CDR3 is CASSRLHETQYF. CDR3 nucleotides: TGTGCCAGCAGTAGACTACACGAGACCCAGTACTTC.

This chain links TRBV11-2 with TRBJ1-5, with D uncertain. Germline CDR1 SGHAT, CDR2 FQNNGV. The length of the CDR3 is 14 residues. The V and J ends lost 1 base and 6 bases respectively, with 10 bases between them. This chain's CDR3 is CASSLGQNGQPQHF. The CDR3 DNA reads as TGTGCCAGCAGCTTAGGACAAAACGGTCAGCCCCAGCATTTT.

This chain uses TRBV5-1 with TRBJ1-1, with 7 nucleotides matching TRBD1. Germline V lookup: CDR1 SGHRS, CDR2 YFSETQ. The CDR3 loop spans 14 amino acids. The V and J ends lost 4 bases and 3 bases, in that order; junction bases with no gene match: 6. CDR3 nucleotides: TGCGCCAGCAGCCGGGGACAGAGGGACACTGAAGCTTTCTTT. Translated, it gives CASSRGQRDTEAFF.

The gene calls are TRBV27 and TRBJ2-3, with D perhaps matching TRBD2 (6 bases). The CDR3 is made up of 16 amino acids. Trimming cost V 1 base and J 6 bases, with 17 bases left between them. CDR1 and CDR2 (germline): MNHEY, SMNVEV (reference sequence). CDR3 protein: CASSLWAGPRSDTQYF. In DNA form, the CDR3 reads TGTGCCAGCAGTTTATGGGCGGGGCCCAGGAGCGATACGCAGTATTTT.

This CDR3 is CASSQGDRSYAEAFF. The CDR3 nucleotides are TGTGCCAGCAGCCAAGGGGACAGATCTTATGCTGAAGCTTTCTTT. The chain employs TRBV3-1 (or the pseudogene TRBV3-2) and TRBJ1-1; 7 nucleotides line up with TRBD1. The CDR3 is 15 residues long. The trim removed 1 base at V and 6 bases at J, leaving 8 bases unmatched. Per the germline V gene, CDR1 is LGHDT and CDR2 is YNNKEL (reference sequence).

This clone has just one count. The J gene is TRBJ1-2, the V gene TRBV2; D gene ambiguous. The V end was cut by 10 bases, the J end by 4 bases, with 7 bases between. Germline V gene data show CDR1 as SNHLY and CDR2 as FYNNEI. CDR3 length equals 10 residues. This CDR3 reads CAITGYGYTF. CDR3 bases: TGTGCCATCACCGGCTATGGCTACACCTTC.

This chain connects TRBV4-2 to TRBJ2-7; TRBD2 might be the D (5 bases). Per the germline V gene, CDR1 is LGHNA and CDR2 is YNFKEQ. Trimming pared 1 base from V and 2 bases from J, leaving 9 bases between. CDR3 length: 14 amino acids. The CDR3 nucleotides read TGTGCCAGCAGCCAAGTTTCCGGGACCTACGAGCAGTACTTC. Residues: CASSQVSGTYEQYF.

The chain is built from TRBV2 and TRBJ2-2; weak D call: TRBD1 (5 bases). Trimming pared 1 base from V and 7 bases from J, leaving 16 bases between. The CDR3 has 16 residues. Per germline, CDR1 SNHLY and CDR2 FYNNEI. CDR3 residues: CASSEVARVKYGELFF. As DNA, the CDR3 is TGTGCCAGCAGTGAAGTAGCCAGGGTTAAGTACGGGGAGCTGTTTTTT.

As concerns this clone: One junction end disagrees with the germline gene, perhaps due to a read error. The gene calls are TRBV7-9 and TRBJ1-6; D uncertain. Per germline, CDR1 SEHNR and CDR2 FQNEAQ (reference sequence). This CDR3 has 16 amino acids. The CDR3 DNA follows: TGTGCCAGCAGCGCGGGATCGACGGTTAATAATTCACTCCTCCACTTT. Encoded protein: CASSAGSTVNNSLLHF.

This clone has just one count. The V gene is TRBV7-8, the J gene TRBJ2-1; D might be TRBD1 (5 bases). There are 13 residues in the CDR3. V gave up 1 base and J gave up 6 bases, with 7 bases separating them. CDR1 and CDR2 (germline): SGHVS, FQNEAQ. The CDR3 protein is CASSLVGRNEQFF. CDR3 nucleotides: TGTGCCAGCAGCTTAGTGGGGCGCAATGAGCAGTTCTTC.

The rearrangement links TRBV5-5 to TRBJ2-7; possible D gene TRBD2, 5 bases. This CDR3 is built from 14 residues. Trimming cost V 1 base and J 4 bases, with 12 bases left between them. Germline V gives CDR1 SGHKS, CDR2 YYEKEE (reference sequence). CDR3 coding DNA: TGTGCCAGCAGCTTGTCAGCCGGGGATTACGAGCAGTACTTC. The encoded protein is CASSLSAGDYEQYF. Supplemented by reference TRBV5-5 and TRBJ2-7, the full variable domain reads DAGVTQSPTHLIKTRGQQVTLRCSPISGHKSVSWYQQVLGQGPQFIFQYYEKEERGRGNFPDRFSARQFPNYSSELNVNALLLGDSALYLCASSLSAGDYEQYFGPGTRLTVT.

The chain employs TRBV7-3 and TRBJ2-2; weak D call: TRBD2 (5 bases). The CDR3 totals 15 residues. Per the germline V gene, CDR1 is SGHTA and CDR2 is FQGTGA. Trimming left V 2 bases short and J 3 bases short, with 10 bases between. CDR3: CASSLGGSDTGELFF. CDR3 DNA: TGTGCCAGCAGCTTAGGAGGCAGCGACACCGGGGAGCTGTTTTTT.

This chain links TRBV7-9 with TRBJ2-5; perhaps TRBD2 as D (6 bases). V dropped 0 bases and J dropped 3 bases, with 8 bases sitting between them. Germline V lookup: CDR1 SEHNR, CDR2 FQNEAQ (reference sequence). The CDR3 runs to 14 residues. Written as DNA, the CDR3 is TGTGCCAGCAGCTTAGCTAGCGGAGAAGAGACCCAGTACTTC. Translating it yields CASSLASGEETQYF.

This chain connects TRBV9 to TRBJ2-1, with 8 bases identical to TRBD2. Germline CDR1 is SGDLS and CDR2 is YYNGEE. J gave up 4 bases and V 4 bases, and 13 bases lay outside the gene matches. CDR3 size: 17 residues. This chain's CDR3 is CASSPRAAGEGYNEQFF. DNA of the CDR3: TGTGCCAGCAGCCCCCGGGCAGCGGGGGAAGGTTACAATGAGCAGTTCTTC.

CDR3 coding DNA: TGCGCCAGCAGTGAGGACGGGATGGGGGAGCAGTACTTC. Residues: CASSEDGMGEQYF. This chain joins TRBV10-1 and TRBJ2-7, with D tentatively TRBD2 (5 bases). Germline V gene lookup returns CDR1 WNHNN and CDR2 SYGVQD (reference sequence). Trimming cost V 2 bases and J 7 bases, with 12 bases left between them. The length of the CDR3 is 13 residues.

V usage is TRBV7-3 and J usage is TRBJ1-1; D not certain. CDR3 size: 13 residues. V was pared by 5 bases and J by 1 base, with 8 bases between. CDR1 is SGHTA, CDR2 FQGTGA, per germline. DNA for the CDR3: TGTGCCAGCAGCGCGGATGGGAACACTGAAGCTTTCTTT. This gives the protein CASSADGNTEAFF.

CDR3 loop: CASSLDYGMASGAFF. The CDR3 region has the DNA TGTGCCAGCAGCTTAGATTATGGTATGGCTAGCGGGGCCTTCTTC. The chain uses TRBV11-2 and TRBJ2-1; 9 positions agree with TRBD2. CDR1 is SGHAT, CDR2 FQNNGV, per germline. CDR3 length equals 15 residues. V shed 0 bases and J 16 bases; nucleotides not matched to a gene: 13.

The J gene is TRBJ2-1, the V gene TRBV24-1; possibly TRBD1 for D (6 bases). CDR1 and CDR2 from the germline V gene are KGHDR and SFDVKD. V shed 1 base and J shed 5 bases, with 11 bases lying between them. CDR3 length: 15 amino acids. The CDR3 nucleotides are TGTGCCACCAGTGATTTTGGGACACTTAACAATGAGCAGTTCTTC. Protein product: CATSDFGTLNNEQFF.

The V and J genes are TRBV11-3 and TRBJ2-1, with 12 bases fitting TRBD1. Trimming at V came to 1 base and at J to 6 bases, leaving 7 bases not matched to a gene. The germline V gene encodes CDR1 SGHNT and CDR2 YENEEA. This CDR3 has 17 residues. In DNA, the CDR3 is TGTGCCAGCAGCTTAGGTTCGGGACAGGGGGCGCGCAATGAGCAGTTCTTC. Its protein product is CASSLGSGQGARNEQFF.

This sequence joins TRBV3-1 (or the pseudogene TRBV3-2) and TRBJ1-1; TRBD1 might be the D (5 bases). Per germline, CDR1 LGHDT and CDR2 YNNKEL (reference sequence). V was shortened by 3 bases and J by 5 bases, with 7 bases between the two germline ends. There are 12 residues in the CDR3. In DNA, the CDR3 is TGTGCCAGCAGCCAGGGGCCGACTGAAGCTTTCTTT. Amino acid sequence: CASSQGPTEAFF.

V is TRBV7-9 and J is TRBJ2-3, with D possibly TRBD1 on 6 matching bases. V was trimmed by 5 bases and J by 1 base, leaving 13 bases between them. CDR1 is SEHNR, CDR2 FQNEAQ, per germline (reference sequence). The CDR3 loop spans 15 amino acids. CDR3 nucleotide sequence: TGTGCCAGCAGCGCGAAGAGACAGGGCACAGATACGCAGTATTTT. Protein: CASSAKRQGTDTQYF.

J is TRBJ1-2 and V is TRBV6-5, with 7 positions matching TRBD1. Germline V gene data show CDR1 as MNHEY and CDR2 as SVGAGI. J was trimmed by 6 bases and V by 2 bases; bases with no gene match: 6. The CDR3 is made up of 14 amino acids. The CDR3 spells CASSYRGQYDGYTF. Here the CDR3 DNA reads TGTGCCAGCAGTTACCGGGGACAGTATGATGGCTACACCTTC.

This clone was picked up one time. The chain recombines TRBV29-1 with TRBJ1-1; the match to TRBD1 covers 8 bases. The CDR3 is made up of 13 amino acids. Germline CDR1 is SQVTM and CDR2 is ANQGSEA. The trim removed 6 bases at V and 5 bases at J, leaving 8 bases unmatched. CDR3 sequence: CSVQTGEGTEAFF. The CDR3 DNA reads as TGCAGCGTCCAGACAGGGGAGGGGACTGAAGCTTTCTTT.

The sample holds a few counts of this clone. J is TRBJ1-2 and V is TRBV10-2; D unresolved. This CDR3 region has 13 residues. Germline CDR1 reads WSHSY; CDR2 reads SAAADI. V lost 2 bases, J lost 6 bases, and 10 bases lay in between. The CDR3 bases are TGCGCCAGCAGTGAGAGCGGGGTCCATGGCTACACCTTC. The encoded protein is CASSESGVHGYTF.

The rearrangement joins TRBV6-6 to TRBJ1-1, with 11 nucleotides matching TRBD1. The CDR3 is 15 residues long. CDR1 MNHNY and CDR2 SVGAGI come from the germline V gene (reference sequence). V gave up 5 bases and J gave up 5 bases; unmatched junction bases: 7. CDR3 bases: TGTGCCAGCAGTCGCGGACAGGGGGCTAGGACTGAAGCTTTCTTT. As protein: CASSRGQGARTEAFF.